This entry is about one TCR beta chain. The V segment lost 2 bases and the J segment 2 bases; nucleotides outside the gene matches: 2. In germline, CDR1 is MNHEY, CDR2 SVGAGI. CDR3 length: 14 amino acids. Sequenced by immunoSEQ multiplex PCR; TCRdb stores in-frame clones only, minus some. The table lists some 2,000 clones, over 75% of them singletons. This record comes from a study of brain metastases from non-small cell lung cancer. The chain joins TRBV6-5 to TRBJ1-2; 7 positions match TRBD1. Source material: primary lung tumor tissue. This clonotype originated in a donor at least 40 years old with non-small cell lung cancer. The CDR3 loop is CASSYMGQNYGYTF. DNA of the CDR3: TGTGCCAGCAGTTACATGGGACAGAACTATGGCTACACCTTC.